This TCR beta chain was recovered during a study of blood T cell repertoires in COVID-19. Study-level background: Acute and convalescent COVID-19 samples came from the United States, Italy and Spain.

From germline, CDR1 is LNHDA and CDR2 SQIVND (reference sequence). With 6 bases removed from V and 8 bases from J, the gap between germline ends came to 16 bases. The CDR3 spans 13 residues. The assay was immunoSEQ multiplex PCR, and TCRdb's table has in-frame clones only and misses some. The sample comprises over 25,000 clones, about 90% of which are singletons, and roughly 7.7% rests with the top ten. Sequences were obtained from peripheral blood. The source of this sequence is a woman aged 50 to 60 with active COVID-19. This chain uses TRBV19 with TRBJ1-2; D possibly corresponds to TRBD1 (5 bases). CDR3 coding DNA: TGTGCCAGTAGGCTATCCAGGGAGGGCGGCTACACCTTC. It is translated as CASRLSREGGYTF. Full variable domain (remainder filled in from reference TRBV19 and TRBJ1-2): DGGITQSPKYLFRKEGQNVTLSCEQNLNHDAMYWYRQDPGQGLRLIYYSQIVNDFQKGDIAEGYSVSREKKESFPLTVTSAQKNPTAFYLCASRLSREGGYTFGSGTRLTVV.